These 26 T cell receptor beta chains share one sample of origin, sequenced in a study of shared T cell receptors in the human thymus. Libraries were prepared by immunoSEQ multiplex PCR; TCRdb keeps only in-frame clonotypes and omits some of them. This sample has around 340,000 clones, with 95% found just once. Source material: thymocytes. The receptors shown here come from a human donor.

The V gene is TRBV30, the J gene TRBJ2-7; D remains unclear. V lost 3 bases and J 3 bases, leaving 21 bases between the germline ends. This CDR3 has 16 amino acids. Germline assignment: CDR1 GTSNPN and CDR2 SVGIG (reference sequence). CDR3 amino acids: CAWSLKYTVGFYEQYF. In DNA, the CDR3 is TGTGCCTGGAGCCTAAAATACACCGTTGGGTTCTACGAGCAGTACTTC.

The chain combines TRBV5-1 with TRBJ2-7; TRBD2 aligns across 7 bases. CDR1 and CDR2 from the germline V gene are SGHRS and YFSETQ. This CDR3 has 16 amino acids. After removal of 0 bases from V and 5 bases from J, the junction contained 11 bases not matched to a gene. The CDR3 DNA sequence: TGCGCCAGCAGCTTGGTAGAATGGCGGGAGAGTGACGAGCAGTACTTC. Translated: CASSLVEWRESDEQYF.

The CDR3 bases are TGCGCCAGCAGCCATGACAGCCTCTCTGGAAACACCATATATTTT. Encoded protein: CASSHDSLSGNTIYF. This sequence joins TRBV4-3 and TRBJ1-3; TRBD1 might be the D (5 bases). Germline V CDR1 and CDR2: LGHNA, YSLEER. The ends were cut back, 3 bases at V and 0 bases at J, with 9 bases in the middle. This CDR3 contains 15 residues.

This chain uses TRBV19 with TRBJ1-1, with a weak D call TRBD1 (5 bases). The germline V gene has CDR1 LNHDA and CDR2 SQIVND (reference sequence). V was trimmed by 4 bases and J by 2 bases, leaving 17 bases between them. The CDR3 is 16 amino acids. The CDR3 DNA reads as TGTGCCAGTAGTAACAGAGCCGGGACTCAAAACACTGAAGCTTTCTTT. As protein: CASSNRAGTQNTEAFF.

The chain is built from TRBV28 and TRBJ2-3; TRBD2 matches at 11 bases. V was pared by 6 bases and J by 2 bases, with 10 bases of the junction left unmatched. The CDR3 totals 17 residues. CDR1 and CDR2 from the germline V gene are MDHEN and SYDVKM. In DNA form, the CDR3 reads TGTGCCAGCAGCCCTAGACTAGCGGGAAGGCTCACAGATACGCAGTATTTT. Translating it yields CASSPRLAGRLTDTQYF.

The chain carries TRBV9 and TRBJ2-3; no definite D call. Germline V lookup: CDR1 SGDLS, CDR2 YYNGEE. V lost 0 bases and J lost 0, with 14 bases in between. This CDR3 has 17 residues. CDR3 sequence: CASSVGSSAHSTDTQYF. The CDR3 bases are TGTGCCAGCAGCGTAGGGTCGAGCGCCCATAGCACAGATACGCAGTATTTT.

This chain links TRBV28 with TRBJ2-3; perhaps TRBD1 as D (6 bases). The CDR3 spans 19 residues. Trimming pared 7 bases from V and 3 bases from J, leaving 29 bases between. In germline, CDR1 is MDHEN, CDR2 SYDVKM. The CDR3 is CASTRGTQWRAQLTDTQYF. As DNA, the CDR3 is TGTGCCAGCACGAGGGGGACCCAGTGGCGGGCGCAGTTAACAGATACGCAGTATTTT.

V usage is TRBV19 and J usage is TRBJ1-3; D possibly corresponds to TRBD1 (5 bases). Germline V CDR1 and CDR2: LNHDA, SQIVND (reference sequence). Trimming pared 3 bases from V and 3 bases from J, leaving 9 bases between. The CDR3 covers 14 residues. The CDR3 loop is CASSIGTLGNTIYF. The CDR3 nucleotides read TGTGCCAGTAGTATCGGGACGCTTGGAAACACCATATATTTT.

The CDR3, as DNA: TGTGCCAGCAGCTTGAGACAGGGAATTCAGCCCCAGCATTTT. Its translation: CASSLRQGIQPQHF. This chain joins TRBV5-5 and TRBJ1-5; 7 bases are shared with TRBD1. The CDR3 loop spans 14 amino acids. The junction had 4 bases not matched to a gene; V was cut back by 1 base and J by 6 bases. Per germline, CDR1 SGHKS and CDR2 YYEKEE (reference sequence).

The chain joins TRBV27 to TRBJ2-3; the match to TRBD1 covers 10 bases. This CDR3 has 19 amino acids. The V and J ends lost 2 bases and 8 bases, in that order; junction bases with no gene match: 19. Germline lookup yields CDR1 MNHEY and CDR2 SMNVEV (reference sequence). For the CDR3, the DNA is TGTGCCAGCAGTTTAAACCCTAGAGGACAGGGGGAGTTTTTAGGTACGCAGTATTTT. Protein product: CASSLNPRGQGEFLGTQYF.

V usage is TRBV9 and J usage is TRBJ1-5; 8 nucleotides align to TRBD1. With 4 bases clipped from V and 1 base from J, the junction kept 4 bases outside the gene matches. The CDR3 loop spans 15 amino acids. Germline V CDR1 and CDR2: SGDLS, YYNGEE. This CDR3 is CASSRTGKSNQPQHF. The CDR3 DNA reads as TGTGCCAGCAGCAGGACAGGGAAGAGCAATCAGCCCCAGCATTTT.

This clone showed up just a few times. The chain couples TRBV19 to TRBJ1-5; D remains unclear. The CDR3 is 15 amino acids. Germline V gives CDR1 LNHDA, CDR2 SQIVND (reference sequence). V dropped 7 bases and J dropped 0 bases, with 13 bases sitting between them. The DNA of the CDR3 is TGTGCCAGTATGAGGGCAGATCATAGCAATCAGCCCCAGCATTTT. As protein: CASMRADHSNQPQHF.

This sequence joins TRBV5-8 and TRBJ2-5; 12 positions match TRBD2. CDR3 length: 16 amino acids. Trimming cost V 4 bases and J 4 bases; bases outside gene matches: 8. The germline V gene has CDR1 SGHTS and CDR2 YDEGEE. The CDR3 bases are TGTGCCAGCAGCAAGTCACCGGGACTAGCGGGAGAGACCCAGTACTTC. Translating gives CASSKSPGLAGETQYF.

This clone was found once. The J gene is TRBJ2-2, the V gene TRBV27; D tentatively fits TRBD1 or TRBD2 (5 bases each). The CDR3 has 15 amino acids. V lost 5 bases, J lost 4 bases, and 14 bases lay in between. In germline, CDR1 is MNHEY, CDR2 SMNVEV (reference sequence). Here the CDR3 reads CASSHHGGGTGELFF. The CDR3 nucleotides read TGTGCCAGCAGTCACCATGGGGGTGGCACCGGGGAGCTGTTTTTT.

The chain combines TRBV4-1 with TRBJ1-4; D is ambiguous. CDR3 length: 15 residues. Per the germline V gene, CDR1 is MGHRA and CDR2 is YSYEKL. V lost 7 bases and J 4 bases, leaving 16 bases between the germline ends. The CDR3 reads CASTHSGRNNEKLFF. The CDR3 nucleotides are TGCGCCAGCACCCATTCTGGGCGGAATAATGAAAAACTGTTTTTT.

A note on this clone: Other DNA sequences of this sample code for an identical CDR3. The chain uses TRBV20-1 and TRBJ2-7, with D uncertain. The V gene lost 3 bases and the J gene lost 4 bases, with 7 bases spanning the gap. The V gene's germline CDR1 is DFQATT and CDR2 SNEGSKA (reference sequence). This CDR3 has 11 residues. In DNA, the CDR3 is TGCAGTGCTAGGACTTCATACGAGCAGTACTTC. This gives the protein CSARTSYEQYF.

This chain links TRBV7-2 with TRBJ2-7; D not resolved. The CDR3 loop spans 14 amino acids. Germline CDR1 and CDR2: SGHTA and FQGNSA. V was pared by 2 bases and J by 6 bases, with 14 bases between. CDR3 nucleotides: TGTGCCAGCAGCTTACTGTCTAGAAGGAGCGAGCAGTACTTC. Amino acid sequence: CASSLLSRRSEQYF.

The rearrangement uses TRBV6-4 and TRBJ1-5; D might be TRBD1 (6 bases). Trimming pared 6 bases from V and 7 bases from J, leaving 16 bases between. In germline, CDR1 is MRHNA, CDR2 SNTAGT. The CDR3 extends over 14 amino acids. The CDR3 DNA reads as TGTGCCAGCAGGGAGACCAGGGGCTGGCAGCCCCAGCATTTT. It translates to CASRETRGWQPQHF.

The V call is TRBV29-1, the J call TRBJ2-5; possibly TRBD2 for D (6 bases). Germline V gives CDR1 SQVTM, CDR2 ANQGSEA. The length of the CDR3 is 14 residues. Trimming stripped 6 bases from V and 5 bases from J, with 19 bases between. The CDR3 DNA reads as TGCAGCGTCCACCTCCGGGACTCGCGGGAGACCCAGTACTTC. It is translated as CSVHLRDSRETQYF. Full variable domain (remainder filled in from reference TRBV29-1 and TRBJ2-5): SAVISQKPSRDICQRGTSLTIQCQVDSQVTMMFWYRQQPGQSLTLIATANQGSEATYESGFVIDKFPISRPNLTFSTLTVSNMSPEDSSIYLCSVHLRDSRETQYFGPGTRLLVL.

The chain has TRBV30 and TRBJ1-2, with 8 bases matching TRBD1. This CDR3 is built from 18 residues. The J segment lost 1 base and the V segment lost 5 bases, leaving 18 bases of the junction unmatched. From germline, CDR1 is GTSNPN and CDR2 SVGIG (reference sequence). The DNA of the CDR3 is TGTGCCTGGGGCCGATCCAGACCTTGGGACAGGCGTAACTATGGCTACACCTTC. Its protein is CAWGRSRPWDRRNYGYTF. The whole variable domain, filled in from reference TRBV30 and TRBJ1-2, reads SQTIHQWPATLVQPVGSPLSLECTVEGTSNPNLYWYRQAAGRGLQLLFYSVGIGQISSEVPQNLSASRPQDRQFILSSKKLLLSDSGFYLCAWGRSRPWDRRNYGYTFGSGTRLTVV.

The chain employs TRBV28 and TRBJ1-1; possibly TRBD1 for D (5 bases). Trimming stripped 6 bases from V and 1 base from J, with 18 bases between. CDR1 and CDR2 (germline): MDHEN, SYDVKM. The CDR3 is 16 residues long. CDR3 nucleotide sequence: TGTGCCAGCAGCTACGCTTTGGAGGGGTGGAACACTGAAGCTTTCTTT. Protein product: CASSYALEGWNTEAFF.

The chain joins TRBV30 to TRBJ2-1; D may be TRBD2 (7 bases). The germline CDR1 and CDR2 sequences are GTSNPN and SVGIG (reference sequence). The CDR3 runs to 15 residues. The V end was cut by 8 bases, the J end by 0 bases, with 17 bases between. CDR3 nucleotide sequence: TGTGCCCCCGAGGGGGGGCGGTCCTCCTACAATGAGCAGTTCTTC. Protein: CAPEGGRSSYNEQFF. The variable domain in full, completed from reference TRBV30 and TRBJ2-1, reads SQTIHQWPATLVQPVGSPLSLECTVEGTSNPNLYWYRQAAGRGLQLLFYSVGIGQISSEVPQNLSASRPQDRQFILSSKKLLLSDSGFYLCAPEGGRSSYNEQFFGPGTRLTVL.

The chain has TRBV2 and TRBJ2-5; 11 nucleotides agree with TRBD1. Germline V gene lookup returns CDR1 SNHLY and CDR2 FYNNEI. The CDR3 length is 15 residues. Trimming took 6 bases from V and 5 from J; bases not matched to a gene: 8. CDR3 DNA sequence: TGTGCCAGCAGGGACGGACAGGGGGCGCGGGAGACCCAGTACTTC. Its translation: CASRDGQGARETQYF. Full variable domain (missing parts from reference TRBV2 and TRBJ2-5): EPEVTQTPSHQVTQMGQEVILRCVPISNHLYFYWYRQILGQKVEFLVSFYNNEISEKSEIFDDQFSVERPDGSNFTLKIRSTKLEDSAMYFCASRDGQGARETQYFGPGTRLLVL.

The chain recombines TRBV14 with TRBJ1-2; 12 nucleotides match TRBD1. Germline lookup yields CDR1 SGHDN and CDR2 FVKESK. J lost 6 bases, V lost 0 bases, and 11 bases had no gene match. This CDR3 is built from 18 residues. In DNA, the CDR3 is TGTGCCAGCAGCCAAGATAAGGGACAGGGGGCAGTGGGTAATGGCTACACCTTC. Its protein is CASSQDKGQGAVGNGYTF.

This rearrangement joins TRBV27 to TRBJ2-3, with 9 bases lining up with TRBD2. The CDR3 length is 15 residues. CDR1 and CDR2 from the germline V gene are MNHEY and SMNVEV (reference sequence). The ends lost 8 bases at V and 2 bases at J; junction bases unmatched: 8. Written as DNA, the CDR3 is TGTGCCAGCTCTAATAGCGGGAGAAACACAGATACGCAGTATTTT. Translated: CASSNSGRNTDTQYF.

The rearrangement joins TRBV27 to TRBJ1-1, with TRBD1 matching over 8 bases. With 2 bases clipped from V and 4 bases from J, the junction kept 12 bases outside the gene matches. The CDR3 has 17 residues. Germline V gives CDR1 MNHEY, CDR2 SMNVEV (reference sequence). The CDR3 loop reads CASSLKGRGRKGTEAFF. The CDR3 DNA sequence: TGTGCCAGCAGTTTAAAAGGCAGGGGGCGAAAGGGCACTGAAGCTTTCTTT.